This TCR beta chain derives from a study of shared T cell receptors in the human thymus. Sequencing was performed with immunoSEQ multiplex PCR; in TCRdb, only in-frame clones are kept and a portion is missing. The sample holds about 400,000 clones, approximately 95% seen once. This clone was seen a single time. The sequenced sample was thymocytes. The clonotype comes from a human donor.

In DNA, the CDR3 is TGTGCCAGCAGCTACTACAATGAGCAGTTCTTC. The encoded protein is CASSYYNEQFF. The rearrangement links TRBV11-2 to TRBJ2-1; D is unresolved. The CDR3 covers 11 residues. In germline, CDR1 is SGHAT, CDR2 FQNNGV. V lost 4 bases to trimming and J lost 3 bases, with 1 base between them.